This entry lists 28 T cell receptor beta chains sequenced from one sample in a study of T cells after yellow fever vaccination. TCRdb re-called the 5' RACE reads through MiXCR, storing one row per CDR3 protein. The sample includes around 300,000 distinct CDR3 sequences, around 4.5% of them seen just once. The sequenced sample was PBMCs, obtained 15 days after the yellow fever booster vaccination. The source of these receptors is a man aged 18 to 29 who received the YFV17D yellow fever vaccine.

This clonotype was counted ten times or more. The chain has TRBV7-2 and TRBJ2-5; 10 nucleotides line up with TRBD1. Per the germline V gene, CDR1 is SGHTA and CDR2 is FQGNSA. The CDR3 covers 14 residues. V lost 5 bases, J lost 7 bases, and 7 bases stayed unmatched. The CDR3 bases are TGTGCCAGCAGCCCTCGACAGGGGGCCGGGACCCAGTACTTC. Translated, it gives CASSPRQGAGTQYF.

This rearrangement joins TRBV29-1 to TRBJ2-2, with 9 nucleotides matching TRBD1. Germline V CDR1 and CDR2: SQVTM, ANQGSEA. V gave up 5 bases and J gave up 4 bases; unmatched junction bases: 11. The CDR3 covers 16 residues. For the CDR3, the DNA is TGCAGCGTTCCCTCCCGGGACAGGGTCGCCACCGGGGAGCTGTTTTTT. As protein: CSVPSRDRVATGELFF.

This clonotype has more than one count but fewer than ten. V and J are TRBV29-1 and TRBJ1-2; D is undetermined. Germline CDR1 and CDR2: SQVTM and ANQGSEA. The CDR3 runs to 14 residues. Trimming removed 6 bases from V and 8 bases from J, with 22 bases in between. This chain's CDR3 is CSVFDRKALSGYTF. The CDR3 DNA follows: TGCAGCGTCTTCGACCGCAAGGCGCTATCCGGCTACACCTTC.

This clonotype occurred many times. The chain combines TRBV6-1 with TRBJ2-1, with a weak D call TRBD1 (6 bases). The CDR3 loop spans 16 amino acids. Germline loops: CDR1 MNHNS, CDR2 SASEGT. Trimming took off 0 bases at V and 3 bases at J, with 12 bases between the two ends. CDR3 amino acids: CASSEATGTFYNEQFF. The CDR3 region has the DNA TGTGCCAGCAGTGAAGCGACCGGGACATTCTACAATGAGCAGTTCTTC.

This clonotype was observed a handful of times. V gene TRBV27 combines with J gene TRBJ2-1; D could derive from TRBD1 or TRBD2 (5 bases each). The ends were cut back, 4 bases at V and 5 bases at J, with 18 bases in the middle. Germline V CDR1 and CDR2: MNHEY, SMNVEV (reference sequence). This CDR3 is built from 16 residues. As DNA, the CDR3 is TGTGCCAGCAGTTCAATCTTGAGGGGAGCTCACAATGAGCAGTTCTTC. This encodes CASSSILRGAHNEQFF.

The V gene is TRBV14, the J gene TRBJ2-3; unclear D gene. There are 17 residues in the CDR3. V was pared by 0 bases and J by 1 base, with 14 bases between. Germline values: CDR1 SGHDN, CDR2 FVKESK. The CDR3 nucleotides read TGTGCCAGCAGCCAAGATCGAGGAACTACCCGCACAGATACGCAGTATTTT. Translating it yields CASSQDRGTTRTDTQYF.

This clonotype occurred many times. The chain joins TRBV5-1 to TRBJ2-3; TRBD2 aligns across 8 bases. The J segment lost 0 bases and the V segment lost 4 bases, leaving 7 bases of the junction unmatched. CDR3 length: 16 residues. Germline-derived CDR1 and CDR2 are SGHRS and YFSETQ. The CDR3 coding sequence is TGCGCCAGCAGCGGTTTCGGGGGGGCGAGCACAGATACGCAGTATTTT. The encoded protein is CASSGFGGASTDTQYF. The complete variable domain, with remaining parts taken from reference TRBV5-1 and TRBJ2-3, reads KAGVTQTPRYLIKTRGQQVTLSCSPISGHRSVSWYQQTPGQGLQFLFEYFSETQRNKGNFPGRFSGRQFSNSRSEMNVSTLELGDSALYLCASSGFGGASTDTQYFGPGTRLTVL.

This clonotype was seen many times. The chain has TRBV7-2 and TRBJ2-7; TRBD1 is a possible D gene (6 bases). The germline V gene encodes CDR1 SGHTA and CDR2 FQGNSA. V lost 5 bases and J lost 3, with 11 bases in between. CDR3 size: 13 residues. The DNA for the CDR3 is TGTGCCAGCAGCGACAGGAGTTTCTACGAGCAGTACTTC. Encoded protein: CASSDRSFYEQYF.

This clonotype was recorded at least ten times. This chain uses TRBV20-1 with TRBJ2-3; 10 bases are a match to TRBD2. Germline CDR1 and CDR2: DFQATT and SNEGSKA (reference sequence). V was clipped by 1 base and J by 5 bases; unmatched bases: 6. The CDR3 covers 15 residues. CDR3 sequence reads: CSARGTSGVRDTQYF. CDR3 coding DNA: TGCAGTGCTAGAGGAACTAGCGGGGTCAGAGATACGCAGTATTTT.

Many counts were recorded for this clonotype. The CDR3 DNA follows: TGTGCCAGCGGGATGGAGAGCAATCAGCCCCAGCATTTT. Protein: CASGMESNQPQHF. The chain has TRBV27 and TRBJ1-5; D uncertain. The CDR3 totals 13 residues. Germline V gene data show CDR1 as MNHEY and CDR2 as SMNVEV (reference sequence). Trimming stripped 8 bases from V and 1 base from J, with 9 bases between.

The sample holds many counts of this clonotype. The rearrangement joins TRBV5-1 to TRBJ2-1, with a possible D match to TRBD1 (6 bases). CDR1 and CDR2 (germline): SGHRS, YFSETQ. The length of the CDR3 is 13 residues. The germline V and J ends were trimmed by 2 bases and 6 bases, with 9 bases remaining between them. CDR3 sequence reads: CASSFTGFNEQFF. In DNA, the CDR3 is TGCGCCAGCAGCTTCACAGGGTTCAATGAGCAGTTCTTC.

This clonotype was seen a handful of times. The chain recombines TRBV27 with TRBJ2-1; D ambiguous. The V gene's germline CDR1 is MNHEY and CDR2 SMNVEV (reference sequence). The CDR3 consists of 13 residues. V was trimmed by 2 bases and J by 11 bases, leaving 13 bases between them. The CDR3 coding sequence is TGTGCCAGCAGTTTAACGGGCAATCCACAGCAGTTCTTC. It yields the protein CASSLTGNPQQFF.

This clonotype was recorded a few times. This chain uses TRBV4-3 with TRBJ2-3; D possibly corresponds to TRBD2 (6 bases). CDR1 is LGHNA, CDR2 YSLEER, per germline. V shed 3 bases and J shed 4 bases, with 11 bases lying between them. This CDR3 contains 14 residues. This CDR3 reads CASSQAGGPDTQYF. DNA for the CDR3: TGCGCCAGCAGCCAGGCTGGAGGGCCAGATACGCAGTATTTT.

This chain joins TRBV5-4 and TRBJ2-3; 10 bases map to TRBD1. The CDR3 is made up of 14 amino acids. V dropped 6 bases and J dropped 8; count of bases not matched to a gene: 9. Germline V CDR1 and CDR2: SGHNT, YYREEE (reference sequence). The CDR3 DNA reads TGTGCCAGCACCAGGGACAGGGGCTCCCTTACGCAGTATTTT. Protein sequence: CASTRDRGSLTQYF.

The rearrangement links TRBV18 to TRBJ2-3, with a weak D call TRBD1 (5 bases). This CDR3 comprises 17 residues. With 1 base removed from V and 0 bases from J, the gap between germline ends came to 14 bases. Germline values: CDR1 KGHSH, CDR2 LQKENI. The CDR3 nucleotides read TGTGCCAGCTCACCACGGGGCCAGGGCACCAGCACAGATACGCAGTATTTT. Translation gives CASSPRGQGTSTDTQYF.

The sample holds many counts of this clonotype. V is TRBV7-9 and J is TRBJ1-6; D might be TRBD1 (5 bases). The CDR3 loop spans 15 amino acids. From germline, CDR1 is SEHNR and CDR2 FQNEAQ (reference sequence). The V and J ends lost 7 bases and 13 bases respectively, with 23 bases between them. The CDR3 here is CASTNSRDSPLPLHF. The CDR3 DNA follows: TGTGCCAGCACCAATAGCCGGGACTCCCCGTTGCCCCTCCACTTT.

V is TRBV7-9 and J is TRBJ1-5; 8 positions match TRBD1. Germline loops: CDR1 SEHNR, CDR2 FQNEAQ (reference sequence). The CDR3 runs to 18 residues. The V gene end was trimmed by 3 bases and the J gene end by 0 bases; junction bases not matched to a gene: 10. The CDR3 protein is CASSLVTPGTGSNQPQHF. CDR3 in DNA: TGTGCCAGCAGCTTGGTAACCCCCGGGACAGGTAGCAATCAGCCCCAGCATTTT.

This clonotype has only a few counts. This sequence joins TRBV6-5 and TRBJ2-1, with a possible D match to TRBD1 (6 bases). Germline lookup yields CDR1 MNHEY and CDR2 SVGAGI. V lost 5 bases to trimming and J lost 7 bases, with 15 bases between them. This CDR3 has 14 residues. In DNA, the CDR3 is TGTGCCAGCAGTCAGTTCCTCAGGGGAAATGAGCAGTTCTTC. Translation gives CASSQFLRGNEQFF.

In its sample, this clonotype was seen many times. This sequence joins TRBV7-2 and TRBJ2-6; tentative D call: TRBD1 (5 bases). Germline V CDR1 and CDR2: SGHTA, FQGNSA. The CDR3 is 15 amino acids. Trimming took 6 bases from V and 1 from J, leaving 10 bases between them. In DNA form, the CDR3 reads TGTGCCAGCAGTACCTCAGGGTCTGGGGCCAACGTCCTGACTTTC. Protein product: CASSTSGSGANVLTF.

This clonotype appeared a few times. This sequence joins TRBV7-3 and TRBJ2-1; either TRBD1 or TRBD2 may supply D (7 bases each). Germline CDR1 reads SGHTA; CDR2 reads FQGTGA. Trimming left V 5 bases short and J 0 bases short, with 14 bases between. This CDR3 has 16 residues. DNA for the CDR3: TGTGCCAGCAGCCCCCCAGGGGGGGCCTCCTACAATGAGCAGTTCTTC. It translates to CASSPPGGASYNEQFF.

The sample holds many counts of this clonotype. The chain is built from TRBV12-3 or TRBV12-4 and TRBJ2-1; 9 bases match TRBD1. V trimming: 3 bases; J trimming: 14 bases; junction bases outside the gene matches: 2. The CDR3 is made up of 11 amino acids. The CDR3 loop is CASSLGQGKFF. CDR3 sequence (DNA): TGTGCCAGCAGTTTGGGACAGGGCAAGTTCTTC.

The chain recombines TRBV4-2 with TRBJ2-3; 8 bases agree with TRBD2. The trim removed 4 bases at V and 6 bases at J, leaving 9 bases unmatched. The CDR3 totals 15 residues. CDR1 and CDR2 (germline): LGHNA, YNFKEQ. The CDR3 is CASSPGLAFLDTQYF. In DNA, the CDR3 is TGTGCCAGCAGCCCAGGACTAGCATTCTTGGATACGCAGTATTTT.

J is TRBJ2-5 and V is TRBV10-3; tentative D call: TRBD2 (5 bases). CDR1 and CDR2 (germline): ENHRY, SYGVKD. This CDR3 comprises 15 residues. V lost 3 bases to trimming and J lost 4 bases, with 15 bases between them. The CDR3 nucleotides read TGTGCCATCAGTGACCGGGCGTCCCGGGGAGAGACCCAGTACTTC. Translating gives CAISDRASRGETQYF.

The V call is TRBV7-2, the J call TRBJ2-1; TRBD2 might be the D (6 bases). Trimming left V 0 bases short and J 0 bases short, with 12 bases between. Per germline, CDR1 SGHTA and CDR2 FQGNSA. The CDR3 spans 17 residues. The CDR3, as DNA: TGTGCCAGCAGCTTAGCGTTCCTGGGGGGCTCCTACAATGAGCAGTTCTTC. Protein: CASSLAFLGGSYNEQFF. The complete variable domain, with remaining parts taken from reference TRBV7-2 and TRBJ2-1, reads GAGVSQSPSNKVTEKGKDVELRCDPISGHTALYWYRQSLGQGLEFLIYFQGNSAPDKSGLPSDRFSAERTGGSVSTLTIQRTQQEDSAVYLCASSLAFLGGSYNEQFFGPGTRLTVL.

This clonotype was found many times. The CDR3 region has the DNA TGTGCCAGCAGCTCCTTGGCGGCGGGGGGACAAGAGACCCAGTACTTC. Translation gives CASSSLAAGGQETQYF. The V call is TRBV5-5, the J call TRBJ2-5, with 8 bases aligning to TRBD2. The CDR3 consists of 16 residues. Per germline, CDR1 SGHKS and CDR2 YYEKEE (reference sequence). With V trimmed by 3 bases and J by 2 bases, 9 bases remained unmatched.

This clonotype was seen repeatedly, ten times or more. The chain couples TRBV11-2 to TRBJ2-1, with D possibly being TRBD2 (5 bases). In germline, CDR1 is SGHAT, CDR2 FQNNGV. Trimming pared 3 bases from V and 0 bases from J, leaving 12 bases between. The CDR3 extends over 16 amino acids. CDR3 sequence reads: CASSFRPDSSYNEQFF. CDR3 coding DNA: TGTGCCAGCAGCTTCCGACCGGACTCCTCCTACAATGAGCAGTTCTTC. The full variable domain, its missing parts supplied by reference TRBV11-2 and TRBJ2-1, is EAGVAQSPRYKIIEKRQSVAFWCNPISGHATLYWYQQILGQGPKLLIQFQNNGVVDDSQLPKDRFSAERLKGVDSTLKIQPAKLEDSAVYLCASSFRPDSSYNEQFFGPGTRLTVL.

The chain is built from TRBV4-2 and TRBJ2-2; D gene ambiguous. Germline loops: CDR1 LGHNA, CDR2 YNFKEQ. The V and J ends lost 3 bases and 0 bases respectively, with 2 bases between them. The CDR3 runs to 13 residues. Here the CDR3 reads CASSQSNTGELFF. CDR3 in DNA: TGTGCCAGCAGCCAGTCGAACACCGGGGAGCTGTTTTTT.

CDR3 sequence reads: CASSHRLGWGMDTEAFF. The CDR3, as DNA: TGTGCCAGCAGCCACCGGCTAGGGTGGGGTATGGACACTGAAGCTTTCTTT. The gene calls are TRBV5-6 and TRBJ1-1; D not resolved. Germline CDR1 is SGHDT and CDR2 is YYEEEE. V lost 4 bases, J lost 3 bases, and 22 bases lay in between. The CDR3 is 17 amino acids.